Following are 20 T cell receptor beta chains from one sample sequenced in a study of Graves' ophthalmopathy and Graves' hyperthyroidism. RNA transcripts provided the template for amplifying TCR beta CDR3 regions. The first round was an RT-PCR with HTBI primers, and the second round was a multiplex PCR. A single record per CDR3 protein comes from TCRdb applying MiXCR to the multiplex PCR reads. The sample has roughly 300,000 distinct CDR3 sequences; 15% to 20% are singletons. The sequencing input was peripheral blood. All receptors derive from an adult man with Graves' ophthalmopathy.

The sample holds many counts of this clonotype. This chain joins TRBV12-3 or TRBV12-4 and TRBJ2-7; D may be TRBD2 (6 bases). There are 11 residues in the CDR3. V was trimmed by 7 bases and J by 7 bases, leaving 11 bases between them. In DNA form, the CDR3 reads TGTGCCAGCAAGGGACTGGTTGAGCAGTACTTC. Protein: CASKGLVEQYF.

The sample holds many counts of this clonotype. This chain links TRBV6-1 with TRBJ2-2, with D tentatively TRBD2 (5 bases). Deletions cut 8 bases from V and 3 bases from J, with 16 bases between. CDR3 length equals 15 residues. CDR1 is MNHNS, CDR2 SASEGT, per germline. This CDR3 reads CASRLNLADTGELFF. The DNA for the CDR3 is TGTGCCAGCCGGCTTAACCTAGCCGACACCGGGGAGCTGTTTTTT.

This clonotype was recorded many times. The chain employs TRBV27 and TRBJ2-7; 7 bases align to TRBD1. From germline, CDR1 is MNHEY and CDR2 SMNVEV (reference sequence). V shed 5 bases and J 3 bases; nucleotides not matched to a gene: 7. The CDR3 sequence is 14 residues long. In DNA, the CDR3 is TGTGCCAGCAGTCCGCTGCGGACAGGCTACGAGCAGTACTTC. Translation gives CASSPLRTGYEQYF.

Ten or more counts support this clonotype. The CDR3 region has the DNA TGTGCCAGCTCGAACACTGAAGCTTTCTTT. Its translation: CASSNTEAFF. The chain combines TRBV6-2 or TRBV6-3 with TRBJ1-1; D not certain. Trimming removed 8 bases at V and 1 base at J, with 2 bases between. Germline V gives CDR1 MNHEY, CDR2 SVGEGT. There are 10 residues in the CDR3.

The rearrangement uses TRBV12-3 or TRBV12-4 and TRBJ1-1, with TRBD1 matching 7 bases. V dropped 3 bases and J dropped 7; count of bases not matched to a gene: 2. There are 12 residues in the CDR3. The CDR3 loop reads CASSLGQNEAFF. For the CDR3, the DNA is TGTGCCAGCAGTTTGGGACAGAATGAAGCTTTCTTT.

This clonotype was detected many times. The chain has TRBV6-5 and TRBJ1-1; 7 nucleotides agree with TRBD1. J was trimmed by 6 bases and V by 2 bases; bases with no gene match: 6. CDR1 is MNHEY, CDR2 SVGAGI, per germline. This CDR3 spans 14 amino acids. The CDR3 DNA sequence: TGTGCCAGCAGTTACGGGGAGGGGGCCGCTGAAGCTTTCTTT. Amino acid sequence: CASSYGEGAAEAFF.

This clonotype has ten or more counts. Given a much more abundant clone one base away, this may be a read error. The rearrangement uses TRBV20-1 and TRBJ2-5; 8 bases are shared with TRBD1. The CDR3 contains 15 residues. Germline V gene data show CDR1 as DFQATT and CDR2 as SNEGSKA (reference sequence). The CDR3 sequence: CSATALDRGQEAQYF. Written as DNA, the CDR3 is TGCAGTGCTACGGCCCTTGACAGGGGCCAAGAGGCCCAGTACTTC.

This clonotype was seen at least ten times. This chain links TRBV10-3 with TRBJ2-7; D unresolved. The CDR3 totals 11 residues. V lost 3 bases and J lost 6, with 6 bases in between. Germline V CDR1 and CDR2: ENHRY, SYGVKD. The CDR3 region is CAISDRAEQYF. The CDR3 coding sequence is TGTGCCATCAGTGATCGAGCCGAGCAGTACTTC.

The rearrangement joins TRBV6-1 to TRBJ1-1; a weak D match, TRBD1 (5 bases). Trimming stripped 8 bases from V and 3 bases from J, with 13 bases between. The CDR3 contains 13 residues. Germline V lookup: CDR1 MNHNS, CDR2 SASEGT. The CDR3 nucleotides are TGTGCCAGCGGCAGGGTTTGGGACACTGAAGCTTTCTTT. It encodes CASGRVWDTEAFF.

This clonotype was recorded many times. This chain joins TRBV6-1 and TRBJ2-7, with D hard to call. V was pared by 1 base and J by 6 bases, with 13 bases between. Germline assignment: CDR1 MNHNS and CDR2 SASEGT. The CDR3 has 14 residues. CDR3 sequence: CASSEGGSYLEQYF. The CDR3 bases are TGTGCCAGCAGTGAAGGAGGCAGCTACCTCGAGCAGTACTTC.

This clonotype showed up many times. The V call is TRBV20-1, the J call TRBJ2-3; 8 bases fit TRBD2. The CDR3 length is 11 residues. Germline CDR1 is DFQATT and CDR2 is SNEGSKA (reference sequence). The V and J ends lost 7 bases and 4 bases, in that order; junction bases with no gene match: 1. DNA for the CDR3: TGCAGTGTACTAGCGGCAGATACGCAGTATTTT. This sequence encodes CSVLAADTQYF.

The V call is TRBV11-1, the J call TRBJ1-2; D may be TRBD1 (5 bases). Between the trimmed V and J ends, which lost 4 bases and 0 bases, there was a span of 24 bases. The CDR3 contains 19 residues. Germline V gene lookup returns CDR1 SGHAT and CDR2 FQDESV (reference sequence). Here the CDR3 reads CASSSIRGVDGEANYGYTF. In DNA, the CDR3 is TGTGCCAGCAGCTCCATACGGGGGGTAGACGGGGAAGCTAACTATGGCTACACCTTC.

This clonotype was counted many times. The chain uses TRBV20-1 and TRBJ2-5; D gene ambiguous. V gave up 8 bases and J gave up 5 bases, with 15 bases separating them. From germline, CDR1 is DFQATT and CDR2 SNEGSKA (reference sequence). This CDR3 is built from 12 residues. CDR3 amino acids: CSRLRLGETQYF. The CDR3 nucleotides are TGCAGTCGTCTGAGGCTGGGGGAGACCCAGTACTTC.

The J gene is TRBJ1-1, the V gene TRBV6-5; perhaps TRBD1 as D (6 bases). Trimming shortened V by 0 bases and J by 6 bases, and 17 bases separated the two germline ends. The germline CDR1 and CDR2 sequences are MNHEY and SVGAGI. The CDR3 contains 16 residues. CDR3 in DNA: TGTGCCAGCAGTTACTCGTCCGGACAGACGTTCTCTGAAGCTTTCTTT. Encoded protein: CASSYSSGQTFSEAFF.

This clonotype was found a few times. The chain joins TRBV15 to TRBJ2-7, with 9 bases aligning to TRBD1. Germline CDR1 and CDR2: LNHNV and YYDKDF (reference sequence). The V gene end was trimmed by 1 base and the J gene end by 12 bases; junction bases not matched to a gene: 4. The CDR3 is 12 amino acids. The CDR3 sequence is CATSRGQGVTYF. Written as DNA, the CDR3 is TGTGCCACCAGCAGAGGACAGGGGGTGACGTACTTC.

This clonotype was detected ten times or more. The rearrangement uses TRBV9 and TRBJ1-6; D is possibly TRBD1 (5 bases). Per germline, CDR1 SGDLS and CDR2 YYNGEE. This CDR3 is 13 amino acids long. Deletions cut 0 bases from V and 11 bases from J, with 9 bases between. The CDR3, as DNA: TGTGCCAGCAGCGTAGTTGCGGGGCCACCCCTCCACTTT. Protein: CASSVVAGPPLHF.

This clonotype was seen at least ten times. The CDR3 DNA reads TGTGCCAGCACCTCCCCCAGGGACAGGGACACCGGGGAGCTGTTTTTT. Residues: CASTSPRDRDTGELFF. This chain links TRBV2 with TRBJ2-2, with 9 bases that match TRBD1. CDR3 length: 16 amino acids. V gave up 7 bases and J gave up 3 bases; unmatched junction bases: 9. The germline V gene encodes CDR1 SNHLY and CDR2 FYNNEI.

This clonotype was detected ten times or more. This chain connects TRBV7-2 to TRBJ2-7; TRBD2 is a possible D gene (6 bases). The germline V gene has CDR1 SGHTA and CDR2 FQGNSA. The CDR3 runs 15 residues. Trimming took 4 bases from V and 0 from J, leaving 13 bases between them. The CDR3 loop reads CASSWISGSSYEQYF. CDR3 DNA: TGTGCCAGCAGCTGGATTAGCGGTAGCTCCTACGAGCAGTACTTC.

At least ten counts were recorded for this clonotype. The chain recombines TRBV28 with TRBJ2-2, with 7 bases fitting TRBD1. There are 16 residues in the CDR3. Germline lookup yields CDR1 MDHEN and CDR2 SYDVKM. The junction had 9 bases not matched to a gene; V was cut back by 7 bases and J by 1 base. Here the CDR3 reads CASTQWGQMNTGELFF. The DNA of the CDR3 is TGTGCCAGCACCCAGTGGGGACAGATGAACACCGGGGAGCTGTTTTTT.

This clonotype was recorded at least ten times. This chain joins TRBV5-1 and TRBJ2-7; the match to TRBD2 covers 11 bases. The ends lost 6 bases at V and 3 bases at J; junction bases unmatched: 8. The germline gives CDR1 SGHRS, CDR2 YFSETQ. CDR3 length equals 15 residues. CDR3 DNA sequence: TGCGCCAGCACGTTCGGGACTAGCGGCCTCTACGAGCAGTACTTC. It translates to CASTFGTSGLYEQYF.